Each of the 11 T cell receptor beta chains below was sequenced from the same sample in a study of T cells after yellow fever vaccination. TCRdb used MiXCR to reprocess the 5' RACE reads, holding one entry per CDR3 protein. Of about 210,000 distinct CDR3 sequences listed, less than 3.5% are singletons. Here the sequenced sample was CD4+ T cells sorted from PBMCs, taken 10 days after the yellow fever booster vaccination. All receptors derive from a man in his late teens or twenties who received the YFV17D yellow fever vaccine.

This clonotype was detected a few times. The chain uses TRBV30 and TRBJ1-2, with D unclear. Per the germline V gene, CDR1 is GTSNPN and CDR2 is SVGIG (reference sequence). The CDR3 runs to 13 residues. V shed 0 bases and J shed 4 bases, with 9 bases lying between them. CDR3 sequence (DNA): TGTGCCTGGAGTGTATCACTTAGCTATGGCTACACCTTC. It translates to CAWSVSLSYGYTF.

This clonotype appeared many times. This rearrangement joins TRBV6-5 to TRBJ1-2, with TRBD1 as a possible D gene (5 bases). CDR1 and CDR2 (germline): MNHEY, SVGAGI. The CDR3 has 14 amino acids. The germline V and J ends were trimmed by 6 bases and 2 bases, with 13 bases remaining between them. CDR3 region: CASSNTGGNYGYTF. CDR3 DNA sequence: TGTGCCAGCAGCAATACAGGAGGGAACTATGGCTACACCTTC.

The chain joins TRBV12-3 or TRBV12-4 to TRBJ1-6; D uncertain. CDR3 length: 17 amino acids. V dropped 3 bases and J dropped 0 bases, with 12 bases sitting between them. CDR3 amino acids: CASSFKLGSSYNSPLHF. The CDR3 DNA sequence: TGTGCCAGCAGTTTTAAGCTGGGAAGCTCCTATAATTCACCCCTCCACTTT.

The table lists this clonotype with many counts. Here the CDR3 reads CASRPLPSTFTGELFF. The CDR3 DNA sequence: TGTGCCAGCAGGCCCTTACCTTCGACATTCACCGGGGAGCTGTTTTTT. The chain couples TRBV6-2 or TRBV6-3 to TRBJ2-2, with D uncertain. CDR1 MNHEY and CDR2 SVGEGT come from the germline V gene. This CDR3 spans 16 amino acids. Trimming took off 6 bases at V and 4 bases at J, with 18 bases between the two ends.

The rearrangement uses TRBV4-2 and TRBJ1-2, with D hard to call. V lost 3 bases and J lost 3, with 17 bases in between. This CDR3 has 16 residues. Germline V gene data show CDR1 as LGHNA and CDR2 as YNFKEQ. For the CDR3, the DNA is TGTGCCAGCAGCCAGGCCTCCCCGAAGGGTGACTATGGCTACACCTTC. Its translation is CASSQASPKGDYGYTF.

The CDR3 nucleotides read TGTGCCAGTAGTATCTCCGACAGTAACTATGGCTACACCTTC. It is translated as CASSISDSNYGYTF. The J gene is TRBJ1-2, the V gene TRBV19; the D gene is possibly TRBD1 (5 bases). CDR3 size: 14 residues. Germline CDR1 is LNHDA and CDR2 is SQIVND (reference sequence). The V end was cut by 3 bases, the J end by 1 base, with 9 bases between.

V and J are TRBV6-1 and TRBJ2-7; TRBD1 aligns across 9 bases. CDR1 is MNHNS, CDR2 SASEGT, per germline. The CDR3 length is 14 residues. V gave up 8 bases and J gave up 3 bases; unmatched junction bases: 8. The CDR3 loop is CASRILDRGYEQYV. CDR3 bases: TGTGCCAGCCGGATCTTGGACAGGGGCTACGAGCAGTACGTC.

The V call is TRBV27, the J call TRBJ1-5; D not resolved. Germline V gene sequence: CDR1 MNHEY, CDR2 SMNVEV (reference sequence). CDR3 length: 15 residues. V was clipped by 2 bases and J by 0 bases, with 8 bases between them. DNA of the CDR3: TGTGCCAGCAGTTTACTTGGGGATAGCAATCAGCCCCAGCATTTT. It encodes CASSLLGDSNQPQHF.

This clonotype occurred a few times. The chain is built from TRBV7-3 and TRBJ1-1; 9 bases are shared with TRBD1. From germline, CDR1 is SGHTA and CDR2 FQGTGA. This CDR3 has 18 amino acids. J gave up 0 bases and V 5 bases, and 13 bases lay outside the gene matches. In nucleotides, the CDR3 is TGTGCCAGCAGCCCACTGGGACAGGGAGGTATATTGAACACTGAAGCTTTCTTT. Protein: CASSPLGQGGILNTEAFF.

This clonotype turned up a few times. This chain uses TRBV7-2 with TRBJ2-2; a weak D match, TRBD2 (6 bases). This CDR3 has 13 amino acids. The V end lost 3 bases, the J end lost 8 bases, and 10 bases lay between the germline ends. Germline loops: CDR1 SGHTA, CDR2 FQGNSA. This CDR3 is CASSFHREGELFF. The CDR3 DNA reads as TGTGCCAGCAGCTTCCACCGGGAGGGGGAGCTGTTTTTT.

This clonotype has more than one count but fewer than ten. The rearrangement links TRBV5-1 to TRBJ1-4; no clear D. V lost 0 bases, J lost 0 bases, and 9 bases lay in between. The germline V gene has CDR1 SGHRS and CDR2 YFSETQ. The CDR3 contains 16 residues. Here the CDR3 reads CASSLGPFATNEKLFF. CDR3 bases: TGCGCCAGCAGCTTGGGCCCCTTTGCAACTAATGAAAAACTGTTTTTT.